One and the same sample provided the 18 T cell receptor beta chains below, sequenced in a study of blood T cell repertoires in COVID-19. Sequencing was performed with immunoSEQ multiplex PCR; in TCRdb, only in-frame clones are kept and a portion is missing. The sample records more than 300,000 clones, roughly 90% being singletons. The specimen sequenced was peripheral blood. These receptors were collected from a man between 18 and 35 years old who had recovered from COVID-19.

The rearrangement uses TRBV12-3 or TRBV12-4 and TRBJ1-2; 7 nucleotides line up with TRBD1. The CDR3 is 13 amino acids. With V trimmed by 3 bases and J by 3 bases, 1 base remained unmatched. CDR3 amino acids: CASSFDRDYGYTF. The CDR3 coding sequence is TGTGCCAGCAGTTTTGACAGGGACTATGGCTACACCTTC.

The chain carries TRBV7-3 and TRBJ1-2, with a possible D match to TRBD1 (5 bases). CDR1 and CDR2 from the germline V gene are SGHTA and FQGTGA. The V end lost 4 bases, the J end lost 8 bases, and 11 bases lay between the germline ends. CDR3 length: 12 residues. This CDR3 reads CASSSGTAGYTF. CDR3 nucleotide sequence: TGTGCCAGCAGCTCAGGGACTGCGGGCTACACCTTC.

The chain combines TRBV5-4 with TRBJ2-3; 10 bases are shared with TRBD2. After removal of 0 bases from V and 2 bases from J, the junction contained 9 bases not matched to a gene. The CDR3 sequence is 18 residues long. Germline V CDR1 and CDR2: SGHNT, YYREEE (reference sequence). CDR3 region: CASSLEGGTSVPTDTQYF. For the CDR3, the DNA is TGTGCCAGCAGCTTGGAGGGGGGGACTAGCGTACCCACAGATACGCAGTATTTT.

The V call is TRBV5-1, the J call TRBJ2-2, with 10 bases matching TRBD1. Germline assignment: CDR1 SGHRS and CDR2 YFSETQ. Trimming cost V 6 bases and J 2 bases; bases outside gene matches: 16. CDR3 size: 19 residues. The CDR3 spells CASIITPLRQGANTGELFF. The CDR3 nucleotides read TGCGCCAGCATCATTACTCCCCTTCGACAGGGGGCCAACACCGGGGAGCTGTTTTTT.

The chain joins TRBV18 to TRBJ1-1; 11 bases are a match to TRBD1. CDR3 length: 13 residues. Trimming took 5 bases from V and 6 from J; bases not matched to a gene: 2. Germline V gives CDR1 KGHSH, CDR2 LQKENI. CDR3 nucleotide sequence: TGTGCCAGCTCAGCGGGACAGGGGGCTGAAGCTTTCTTT. It encodes CASSAGQGAEAFF. Full variable domain (remainder filled in from reference TRBV18 and TRBJ1-1): NAGVMQNPRHLVRRRGQEARLRCSPMKGHSHVYWYRQLPEEGLKFMVYLQKENIIDESGMPKERFSAEFPKEGPSILRIQQVVRGDSAAYFCASSAGQGAEAFFGQGTRLTVV.

V and J are TRBV7-8 and TRBJ2-7; 10 bases line up with TRBD1. After removal of 4 bases from V and 4 bases from J, the junction contained 13 bases not matched to a gene. Germline V CDR1 and CDR2: SGHVS, FQNEAQ. CDR3 length: 17 residues. CDR3 sequence reads: CASSSEGGTGDKYEQYF. Here the CDR3 DNA reads TGTGCCAGCAGCTCCGAGGGAGGGACAGGGGATAAGTACGAGCAGTACTTC.

The V and J genes are TRBV4-2 and TRBJ2-3; 9 nucleotides align to TRBD2. V lost 0 bases and J lost 6; bases outside the gene matches: 7. Germline CDR1 LGHNA, CDR2 YNFKEQ. The CDR3 runs 16 residues. The CDR3 DNA sequence: TGTGCCAGCAGCCAAGAACAGCGGGAGGTGGTGGATACGCAGTATTTT. Its protein product is CASSQEQREVVDTQYF.

The gene calls are TRBV5-1 and TRBJ2-1; TRBD1 is a possible D gene (6 bases). Germline V lookup: CDR1 SGHRS, CDR2 YFSETQ. V lost 4 bases and J lost 7, with 15 bases in between. The CDR3 totals 14 residues. The CDR3 sequence is CASSVQGWENEQFF. CDR3 DNA: TGCGCCAGCAGCGTACAGGGTTGGGAGAATGAGCAGTTCTTC. Together with reference TRBV5-1 and TRBJ2-1, the CDR3 gives the full variable domain: KAGVTQTPRYLIKTRGQQVTLSCSPISGHRSVSWYQQTPGQGLQFLFEYFSETQRNKGNFPGRFSGRQFSNSRSEMNVSTLELGDSALYLCASSVQGWENEQFFGPGTRLTVL.

The chain joins TRBV24-1 to TRBJ2-3, with 8 nucleotides matching TRBD2. CDR1 and CDR2 (germline): KGHDR, SFDVKD. The J segment lost 2 bases and the V segment lost 4 bases, leaving 7 bases of the junction unmatched. This CDR3 is 16 amino acids long. The CDR3: CATSEGSGISTDTQYF. CDR3 nucleotides: TGTGCCACCAGTGAGGGTAGCGGGATATCCACAGATACGCAGTATTTT.

This chain uses TRBV27 with TRBJ2-2, with D perhaps matching TRBD2 (6 bases). Germline V CDR1 and CDR2: MNHEY, SMNVEV (reference sequence). The V and J ends lost 8 bases and 13 bases respectively, with 17 bases between them. This CDR3 region has 12 residues. As DNA, the CDR3 is TGTGCCAGCCGAGGGGTGGGGGGTGTGCTGTTTTTT. This codes for CASRGVGGVLFF.

V and J are TRBV19 and TRBJ2-2, with 8 positions matching TRBD2. This CDR3 comprises 14 residues. V shed 7 bases, J shed 2 bases, and the junction held 3 bases outside the gene matches. Germline CDR1 is LNHDA and CDR2 is SQIVND (reference sequence). The CDR3 protein is CASKSGGNTGELFF. The CDR3 DNA sequence: TGTGCCAGTAAGAGCGGGGGAAACACCGGGGAGCTGTTTTTT.

The chain is built from TRBV27 and TRBJ2-7; 11 bases fit TRBD2. Trimming at V came to 5 bases and at J to 5 bases, leaving 5 bases not matched to a gene. In germline, CDR1 is MNHEY, CDR2 SMNVEV (reference sequence). There are 14 residues in the CDR3. The CDR3 loop reads CASSMTSGTNEQYF. The CDR3 region has the DNA TGTGCCAGCAGTATGACTAGCGGGACCAACGAGCAGTACTTC.

CDR3 in amino acids: CASAGQGYDEQFF. The CDR3 DNA is TGCGCCAGCGCGGGACAGGGGTACGATGAGCAGTTCTTC. V is TRBV23-1 and J is TRBJ2-1, with TRBD1 identical over 10 bases. TRBV23-1 counts as an open reading frame of uncertain function. The CDR3 runs 13 residues. V gave up 8 bases and J gave up 8 bases; unmatched junction bases: 6.

The chain is built from TRBV5-4 and TRBJ2-3; 11 positions match TRBD2. This CDR3 is 16 amino acids long. The germline CDR1 and CDR2 sequences are SGHNT and YYREEE (reference sequence). Trimming took 2 bases from V and 5 from J; bases not matched to a gene: 7. CDR3 DNA: TGTGCCAGCAGCTTTGGGTTAGCGGGGGGGCAAGATACGCAGTATTTT. Protein sequence: CASSFGLAGGQDTQYF.

CDR3 sequence: CASSYPGSTTYEQYF. CDR3 in DNA: TGTGCCAGCAGCTATCCGGGATCCACGACCTACGAGCAGTACTTC. The rearrangement uses TRBV7-9 and TRBJ2-7; D is possibly TRBD2 (5 bases). V was cut by 4 bases and J by 2 bases, with 15 bases left in between. The CDR3 spans 15 residues. Germline V gene sequence: CDR1 SEHNR, CDR2 FQNEAQ (reference sequence).

The chain links TRBV5-6 to TRBJ2-7, with D possibly TRBD1 on 5 matching bases. The germline V and J ends were trimmed by 0 bases and 2 bases, with 9 bases remaining between them. The CDR3 consists of 14 residues. Per germline, CDR1 SGHDT and CDR2 YYEEEE. Here the CDR3 DNA reads TGTGCCAGCAGCTTGGGATCAGGGCCCTACGAGCAGTACTTC. Translation: CASSLGSGPYEQYF.

The genes are TRBV12-3 or TRBV12-4 and TRBJ1-3; 7 bases line up with TRBD1. V shed 6 bases and J 7 bases; nucleotides not matched to a gene: 6. The CDR3 extends over 13 amino acids. The CDR3 is CASSGTVGNTIYF. Here the CDR3 DNA reads TGTGCCAGCAGCGGGACAGTTGGGAACACCATATATTTT.

V and J are TRBV10-2 and TRBJ2-1; 13 positions match TRBD2. The CDR3 is 14 amino acids. The germline V gene has CDR1 WSHSY and CDR2 SAAADI. Losses at the gene ends were 8 bases for V and 8 bases for J; bases not matched to a gene: 6. The CDR3 sequence: CASFRLAGGHEQFF. CDR3 DNA: TGCGCCAGCTTCAGACTAGCGGGGGGCCATGAGCAGTTCTTC.